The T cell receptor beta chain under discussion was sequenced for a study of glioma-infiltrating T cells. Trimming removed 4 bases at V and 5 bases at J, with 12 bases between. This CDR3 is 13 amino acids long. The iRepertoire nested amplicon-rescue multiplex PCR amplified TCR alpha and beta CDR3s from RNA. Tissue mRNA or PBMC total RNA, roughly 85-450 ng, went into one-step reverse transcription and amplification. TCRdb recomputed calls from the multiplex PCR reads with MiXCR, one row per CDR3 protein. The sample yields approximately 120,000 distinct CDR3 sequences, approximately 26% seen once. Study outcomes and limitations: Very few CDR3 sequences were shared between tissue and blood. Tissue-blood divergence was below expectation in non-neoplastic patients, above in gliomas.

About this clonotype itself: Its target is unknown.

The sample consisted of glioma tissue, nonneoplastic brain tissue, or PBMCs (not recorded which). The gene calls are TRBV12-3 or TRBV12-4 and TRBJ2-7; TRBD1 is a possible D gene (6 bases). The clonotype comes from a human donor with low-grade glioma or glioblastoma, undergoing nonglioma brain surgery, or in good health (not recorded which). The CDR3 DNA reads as TGTGCCAGCAGTTCGGACAGAACGGACGAGCAGTACTTC. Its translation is CASSSDRTDEQYF.